The present TCR beta chain was sequenced within a study of blood T cell repertoires in COVID-19. Study as a whole: Sites across the United States, Italy and Spain contributed samples from acute and convalescent COVID-19.

Per the germline V gene, CDR1 is SQVTM and CDR2 is ANQGSEA. V gave up 5 bases and J gave up 7 bases; unmatched junction bases: 13. The CDR3 runs to 15 residues. Participant reports of clinical history set cohort assignment. Within the 2 weeks before study entry, each person in the exposed group met a COVID-19 case. In the study's own analysis: Nucleated cell counts were estimated from reference gene primer amplification. Sequencing used immunoSEQ multiplex PCR; TCRdb keeps in-frame clones, though not all of them. Clone size and V and J calls were adopted from that table, with D and trimming inferred from the DNA. This sample has 150,000 or so clones, with around 80% found just once. This clone showed up many times.

Sequenced material: PBMCs or T cells enriched from blood (not recorded which). The rearrangement links TRBV29-1 to TRBJ1-2, with 10 bases that match TRBD1. The sequence derives from a man aged 70-80 years who had been exposed to COVID-19. Here the CDR3 DNA reads TGCAGCGTTCCCACCTTCGGGGGACAGGGGCCTGGCTACACCTTC. Its translation: CSVPTFGGQGPGYTF.